This T cell receptor beta chain comes out of a study of blood T cell repertoires in COVID-19 (dated by TCRdb to the early 2020s). At the level of the whole study: Samples from collaborators originated in the United States, Italy and Spain and spanned both the acute and convalescent phases of COVID-19. The material from the prospective study consisted of cDNA or gDNA derived from T cells, B-cell-depleted T cells, or PBMCs. The repertoires were released in a freely available public database meant as a resource for research on the immune response to SARS-CoV-2. Subjects who had been exposed to COVID-19, were actively infected with it, or had recovered from it provided the deeply sampled blood TCRbeta repertoires that made up the dataset. A de-identified subject ID, COVID-19 status, age in years and sex were almost always included in the sample metadata. HLA class I and class II types, where available, came from metadata supplied by the sample provider rather than from assay-based typing. The samples were drawn from two sources: the first 160 participants of the ongoing ImmuneRACE study, and 1,254 subjects contributed by 6 global collaborators. The investigation overall reported the following: Clinical and demographic metadata were provided uncurated, with the amount varying by source and participant.

The immunoSEQ Assay, a bias-controlled multiplex PCR, was used to amplify TCRbeta CDR3 regions from genomic DNA. On the authors' methods: The number of nucleated cells in each sample was estimated by amplification of reference gene primers within the assay. To quantify the absolute abundance of each unique TCRbeta CDR3 rearrangement, sequence reads were collapsed and filtered. For each sample, productive Simpson clonality was calculated as the square root of Simpson's diversity index over productive rearrangements. TCRdb's version of the immuneACCESS table is confined to in-frame rearrangements and falls short of the full clone set. An unresolved V gene accounts for under half of the shortfall where checked; the remainder is of unknown origin. V and J calls and clone size follow that table, whereas D and trimming were derived from the DNA. The table for this sample lists some 200,000 clones; 86% of them were counted only once. The ten top clones hold around 9.9% of the sample.

One collaborating source in Seattle enrolled patients during active infection and followed them longitudinally through the course of disease. Collaborating institutions collected whole blood in K2EDTA tubes following their own protocols. For TCRbeta analysis, collaborators shipped samples as frozen whole blood, isolated PBMCs, or DNA extracted from either of those sample types. Details on this clone: No cognate antigen has been identified for it. The input lacks base qualities; no much larger clone sits a single base away.

This sequence originates from a woman in her sixties or seventies with COVID-19, enrolled during active disease. The sequenced sample was peripheral blood.

The CDR3 protein is CSVVDRVKNIQYF. The sequenced DNA is TGCAGCGTTGTCGATCGGGTCAAAAACATTCAGTACTTC. The sequence joins TRBV29-1 to TRBJ2-4; the D gene remains uncertain. CDR1 is given as SQVTM and CDR2 as ANQGSEA, both from the germline V gene. The CDR3 sequence holds 13 residues, the cysteine and phenylalanine included. Solely the CDR3 DNA is kept, with 39 bases framed from the first base. V loses 4 bases of germline sequence and J loses 3 bases, and the interval between the two ends is 10 bases.